This T cell receptor beta chain was documented in a study of response to subunit inactivated influenza vaccine. Germline loops: CDR1 MRHNA, CDR2 SNTAGT. The CDR3 has 17 residues. J was trimmed by 0 bases and V by 6 bases; bases with no gene match: 7. This clonotype has more than one count but fewer than ten. MiXCR, run by TCRdb on the RT-PCR reads, gives a single entry per CDR3 protein. The data hold some 500,000 distinct CDR3 sequences, with approximately 13% observed a single time. The receptor's source is a man aged 45-65 years who received an inactivated influenza vaccine. The chain couples TRBV6-4 to TRBJ1-5; 11 bases align to TRBD1. Sequenced here: PBMCs from blood, sampled roughly 45 days after vaccination. The CDR3 spells CASSSRDRGSSNQPQHF. DNA of the CDR3: TGTGCCAGCAGCTCCCGGGACAGGGGGAGTAGCAATCAGCCCCAGCATTTT.